These 18 T cell receptor beta chains came from one sample sequenced in a study of cytomegalovirus exposure and HLA in healthy donors. Both 60 Vbeta primers and 13 Jbeta primers went into the PCR. Clones were sequenced by immunoSEQ multiplex PCR, and TCRdb holds only the in-frame ones, with some missing. Here the sample spans about 67,000 clones, about 70% being singletons. Sequenced input: PBMCs. The receptors shown here come from a woman in her twenties or thirties in good health and CMV-seronegative.

V is TRBV5-1 and J is TRBJ2-3; the match to TRBD2 covers 12 bases. With 2 bases clipped from V and 3 bases from J, the junction kept 7 bases outside the gene matches. The CDR3 is 17 residues long. Germline lookup yields CDR1 SGHRS and CDR2 YFSETQ. The CDR3 loop reads CASSLNPSGGATDTQYF. The DNA for the CDR3 is TGCGCCAGCAGCTTAAACCCTAGCGGGGGGGCGACAGATACGCAGTATTTT.

This chain connects TRBV28 to TRBJ2-5, with 10 bases identical to TRBD2. Near its end, the DNA agrees better with TRBJ2-7, so the J call may be wrong. Germline assignment: CDR1 MDHEN and CDR2 SYDVKM. This CDR3 contains 15 residues. For the CDR3, the DNA is TGTGCCAGCAGCTTAAGCGGGGGGGGATCCTACGAGCAGTACTTC. As protein: CASSLSGGGSYEQYF.

The chain has TRBV10-3 and TRBJ2-6; a weak D match, TRBD1 (6 bases). This CDR3 region has 17 residues. The V end lost 2 bases, the J end lost 4 bases, and 15 bases lay between the germline ends. Germline V gives CDR1 ENHRY, CDR2 SYGVKD. CDR3 in amino acids: CAISEATGSRGANVLTF. CDR3 nucleotide sequence: TGTGCCATCAGTGAGGCAACAGGGTCTAGGGGGGCCAACGTCCTGACTTTC.

The chain recombines TRBV20-1 with TRBJ2-1, with 7 bases that match TRBD2. Germline V lookup: CDR1 DFQATT, CDR2 SNEGSKA (reference sequence). After removal of 6 bases from V and 9 bases from J, the junction contained 5 bases not matched to a gene. This CDR3 region has 11 residues. CDR3 sequence (DNA): TGCAGTGCCCACCGCGGGGGTGAGCAGTTCTTC. Its protein product is CSAHRGGEQFF.

The CDR3 coding sequence is TGTGCTAGTGGTTTATCAGTCAATCAGCCCCAGCATTTT. It encodes CASGLSVNQPQHF. The rearrangement links TRBV12-5 to TRBJ1-5; D call uncertain. Germline CDR1 is LGHNT and CDR2 is FRNRAP. Trimming removed 3 bases from V and 3 bases from J, with 6 bases in between. This CDR3 spans 13 amino acids.

The genes are TRBV7-9 and TRBJ1-2, with 10 nucleotides matching TRBD1. The CDR3 consists of 14 residues. Germline loops: CDR1 SEHNR, CDR2 FQNEAQ (reference sequence). With V trimmed by 4 bases and J by 3 bases, 2 bases remained unmatched. The CDR3, as DNA: TGTGCCAGCAGCTCCGGGACAGGGGACTATGGCTACACCTTC. Its translation is CASSSGTGDYGYTF.

The chain combines TRBV28 with TRBJ2-7; D is possibly TRBD2 (7 bases). Germline-derived CDR1 and CDR2 are MDHEN and SYDVKM. There are 14 residues in the CDR3. The V end was cut by 3 bases, the J end by 7 bases, with 16 bases between. CDR3 region: CASSFWAGAQEQYF. DNA of the CDR3: TGTGCCAGCAGTTTCTGGGCGGGGGCGCAAGAGCAGTACTTC.

This rearrangement joins TRBV7-2 to TRBJ1-3; a weak D match, TRBD1 (5 bases). CDR3 length equals 14 residues. V shed 7 bases and J shed 1 base, with 11 bases lying between them. The V gene's germline CDR1 is SGHTA and CDR2 FQGNSA. CDR3 coding DNA: TGTGCCAGCAAGACAGCCCGATCTGGAAACACCATATATTTT. Translation gives CASKTARSGNTIYF.

The chain recombines TRBV5-6 with TRBJ1-6, with D perhaps matching TRBD1 (6 bases). The V end lost 0 bases, the J end lost 7 bases, and 17 bases lay between the germline ends. Germline V CDR1 and CDR2: SGHDT, YYEEEE. The CDR3 sequence is 17 residues long. The CDR3: CASSLGGGGSMNSPLHF. CDR3 DNA sequence: TGTGCCAGCAGCTTGGGCGGGGGGGGCTCCATGAATTCACCCCTCCACTTT.

Note on this clone: At one end the junction does not follow the germline gene, possibly because of a read error. This chain uses TRBV6-4 with TRBJ2-3, with TRBD2 matching 16 bases. CDR1 is MRHNA and CDR2 is SNTAGT in the germline V gene. This CDR3 is 17 amino acids long. CDR3 region: CAVFLGTSGGANRYAVF. DNA of the CDR3: TGTGCAGTCTTCCTAGGGACTAGCGGGGGGGCCAACAGATACGCAGTATTT.

The chain recombines TRBV5-1 with TRBJ2-5, with 8 bases matching TRBD2. The better agreement between TRBJ2-7 and the DNA end casts doubt on the J call. The CDR3 sequence is 17 residues long. Germline CDR1 and CDR2: SGHRS and YFSETQ. The chain's CDR3 is CASSITGTRGGVDEQYF. For the CDR3, the DNA is TGCGCCAGCAGCATAACCGGGACTAGAGGAGGGGTTGACGAGCAGTACTTC.

V and J are TRBV15 and TRBJ1-5; weak D call: TRBD1 (6 bases). Germline assignment: CDR1 LNHNV and CDR2 YYDKDF (reference sequence). The CDR3 totals 14 residues. The V gene lost 6 bases and the J gene lost 3 bases, with 12 bases spanning the gap. CDR3 region: CATSPQGFNQPQHF. The CDR3 DNA follows: TGTGCCACCAGTCCACAGGGTTTCAATCAGCCCCAGCATTTT. The full variable domain, in which reference TRBV15 and TRBJ1-5 provide the parts outside the CDR3, is DAMVIQNPRYQVTQFGKPVTLSCSQTLNHNVMYWYQQKSSQAPKLLFHYYDKDFNNEADTPDNFQSRRPNTSFCFLDIRSPGLGDTAMYLCATSPQGFNQPQHFGDGTRLSIL.

The chain couples TRBV5-6 to TRBJ1-2; D possibly corresponds to TRBD1 (6 bases). The CDR3 spans 15 residues. Between the trimmed V and J ends, which lost 3 bases and 4 bases, there was a span of 16 bases. Per the germline V gene, CDR1 is SGHDT and CDR2 is YYEEEE. The CDR3 nucleotides are TGTGCCAGCAGCTCCATTCAGACAGGAACCTATGGCTACACCTTC. This codes for CASSSIQTGTYGYTF.

The gene calls are TRBV11-3 and TRBJ2-7, with D perhaps TRBD1 (5 bases). V shed 2 bases and J shed 3 bases, with 14 bases lying between them. The CDR3 contains 15 residues. The germline V gene has CDR1 SGHNT and CDR2 YENEEA. The CDR3 is CASSLSLAQGYEQYF. Written as DNA, the CDR3 is TGTGCCAGCAGCTTATCCCTTGCGCAGGGCTACGAGCAGTACTTC.

This clone was seen more than once but under ten times. This chain joins TRBV11-1 and TRBJ2-3; 13 nucleotides agree with TRBD2. CDR1 SGHAT and CDR2 FQDESV come from the germline V gene (reference sequence). The length of the CDR3 is 16 residues. V trimming: 5 bases; J trimming: 5 bases; junction bases outside the gene matches: 7. CDR3 in amino acids: CASSPGTSGAEDTQYF. The CDR3, as DNA: TGTGCCAGCAGCCCCGGGACTAGCGGGGCCGAAGATACGCAGTATTTT.

This clone was observed a handful of times. V usage is TRBV19 and J usage is TRBJ1-1; 7 nucleotides agree with TRBD1. Germline V gives CDR1 LNHDA, CDR2 SQIVND (reference sequence). V shed 5 bases and J 5 bases; nucleotides not matched to a gene: 5. CDR3 length: 13 amino acids. The CDR3 region has the DNA TGTGCCAGTAGTTCCGACAGGGAAACTGAAGCTTTCTTT. This encodes CASSSDRETEAFF.

This rearrangement joins TRBV5-1 to TRBJ2-7, with 11 nucleotides matching TRBD2. The germline V gene encodes CDR1 SGHRS and CDR2 YFSETQ. Trimming took 4 bases from V and 2 from J; bases not matched to a gene: 8. The CDR3 runs 16 residues. The CDR3 here is CASSTGLAGLTYEQYF. CDR3 nucleotides: TGCGCCAGCAGCACAGGACTAGCGGGCCTAACCTACGAGCAGTACTTC.

This clone has a single count. This sequence joins TRBV6-1 and TRBJ1-1; a weak D match, TRBD1 (5 bases). The V gene's germline CDR1 is MNHNS and CDR2 SASEGT. The germline V and J ends were trimmed by 7 bases and 2 bases, with 17 bases remaining between them. The CDR3 is made up of 15 amino acids. This chain's CDR3 is CASTLEGIENTEAFF. CDR3 nucleotides: TGTGCCAGCACATTGGAGGGGATTGAAAACACTGAAGCTTTCTTT.